A selection of T cell receptor beta chains follows, all from one sample in a study of shared clonotypes between healthy human individuals. Clones were read by immunoSEQ multiplex PCR, and TCRdb kept only the in-frame ones, dropping some. The profile shows 660,000 or so clones, around 96% of them singletons. Sequencing was performed on naive CD8+ T cells sorted from blood. The receptors were sampled from a woman in her 30s in good health. CDR3s include the opening cysteine and the closing phenylalanine or tryptophan. The order of the fields is V gene, J gene, CDR3 protein.

v_call: TRBV7-9; j_call: TRBJ2-7; cdr3_aa: CASSESRVPYEQYF
v_call: TRBV27; j_call: TRBJ2-3; cdr3_aa: CASRPGLGTDTQYF
v_call: TRBV28; j_call: TRBJ2-7; cdr3_aa: CASSMDGTTTYEQYF
v_call: TRBV7-9; j_call: TRBJ2-7; cdr3_aa: CASSLSGQTYEQYF
v_call: TRBV7-9; j_call: TRBJ2-7; cdr3_aa: CASNLHLGDRGYEQYF
v_call: TRBV5-6; j_call: TRBJ2-5; cdr3_aa: CASSLEGVETQYF
v_call: TRBV5-6; j_call: TRBJ1-1; cdr3_aa: CASSPSARNTEAFF
v_call: TRBV6-6; j_call: TRBJ2-3; cdr3_aa: CASSSVSTDTQYF
v_call: TRBV6-1; j_call: TRBJ2-7; cdr3_aa: CASSRGLYEQYF
v_call: TRBV15; j_call: TRBJ2-3; cdr3_aa: CATSESGSTQYF
v_call: TRBV18; j_call: TRBJ1-1; cdr3_aa: CASSPSGDTEAFF
v_call: TRBV27; j_call: TRBJ2-1; cdr3_aa: CASGTSGFSNEQFF
v_call: TRBV28; j_call: TRBJ2-7; cdr3_aa: CASSFNEYEQYF
v_call: TRBV5-1; j_call: TRBJ2-7; cdr3_aa: CASSLAQREEGYEQYF
v_call: TRBV11-2; j_call: TRBJ2-3; cdr3_aa: CASSPSAGADTQYF